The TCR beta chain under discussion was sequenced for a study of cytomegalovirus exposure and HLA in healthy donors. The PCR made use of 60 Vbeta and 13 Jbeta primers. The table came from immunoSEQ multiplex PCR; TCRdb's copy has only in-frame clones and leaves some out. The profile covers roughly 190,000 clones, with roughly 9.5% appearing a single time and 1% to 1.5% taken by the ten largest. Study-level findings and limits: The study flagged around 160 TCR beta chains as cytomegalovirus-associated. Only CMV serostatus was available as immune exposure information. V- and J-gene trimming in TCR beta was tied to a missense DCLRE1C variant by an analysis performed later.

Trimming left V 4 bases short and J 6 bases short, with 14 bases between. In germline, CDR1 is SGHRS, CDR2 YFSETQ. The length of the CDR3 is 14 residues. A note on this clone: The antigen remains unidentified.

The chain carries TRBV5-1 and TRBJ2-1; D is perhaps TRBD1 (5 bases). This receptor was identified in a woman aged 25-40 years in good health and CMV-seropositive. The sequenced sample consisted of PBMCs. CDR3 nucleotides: TGCGCCAGCAGCCTCGGGCCAGGGCGCAATGAGCAGTTCTTC. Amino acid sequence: CASSLGPGRNEQFF.